This record covers a single T cell receptor beta chain. It has no known antigen specificity. Base qualities are not at hand, and no much larger clone is one base apart. V drops 5 bases and J drops 1 base, leaving 11 bases in between. Counted from cysteine to phenylalanine, this CDR3 has 14 amino acids. Only CDR3 DNA remains: 42 bases, in frame from the first base. In the germline V gene (reference sequence), CDR1 corresponds to SGHAT and CDR2 to FQDESV. This sample is drawn from a study of immune characterization of retroperitoneal liposarcoma (dated by TCRdb to about 2019). The protocol used for the library was PCR. Sequencing was carried out with a NextSeq 500. TCRdb took the public reads, trimmed them with fastp at Q25, ran MiXCR for clone calling and kept in-frame beta chains. When rows share a CDR3 protein, they turn into one entry using the most common DNA and genes. The sample table contains approximately 11,000 distinct CDR3 sequences; only one count was recorded for roughly 26% of them. Roughly 19% of the sample is taken by the ten largest.

The chain employs TRBV11-1 and TRBJ2-5, with the D gene too uncertain to name. The origin of this receptor is a male donor with retroperitoneal liposarcoma. Sequenced: blood. The CDR3 here reads CASSRRSIQETQYF. The nucleotide sequence is given as TGTGCCAGCAGCCGAAGAAGTATCCAAGAGACCCAGTACTTC.